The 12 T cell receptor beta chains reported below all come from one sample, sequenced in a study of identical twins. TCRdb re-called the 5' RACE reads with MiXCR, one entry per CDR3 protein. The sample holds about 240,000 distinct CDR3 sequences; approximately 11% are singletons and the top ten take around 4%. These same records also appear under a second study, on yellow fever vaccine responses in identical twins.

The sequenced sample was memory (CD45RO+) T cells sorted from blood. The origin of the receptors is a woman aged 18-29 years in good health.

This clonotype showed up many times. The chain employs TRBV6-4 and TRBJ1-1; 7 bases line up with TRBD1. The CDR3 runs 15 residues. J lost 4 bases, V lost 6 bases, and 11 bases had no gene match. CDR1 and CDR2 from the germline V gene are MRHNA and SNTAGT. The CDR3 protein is CASSRGTGAPTEAFF. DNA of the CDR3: TGTGCCAGCAGCAGGGGAACAGGGGCCCCCACTGAAGCTTTCTTT.

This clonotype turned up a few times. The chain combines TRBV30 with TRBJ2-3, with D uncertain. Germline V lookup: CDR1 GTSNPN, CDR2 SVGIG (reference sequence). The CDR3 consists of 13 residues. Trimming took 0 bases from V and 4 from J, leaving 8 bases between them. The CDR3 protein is CAWSVSGPDTQYF. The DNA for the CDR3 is TGTGCCTGGAGTGTCTCCGGGCCAGATACGCAGTATTTT.

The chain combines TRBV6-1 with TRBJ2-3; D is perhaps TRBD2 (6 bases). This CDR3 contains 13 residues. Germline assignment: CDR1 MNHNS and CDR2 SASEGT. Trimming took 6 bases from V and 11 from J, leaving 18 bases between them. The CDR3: CASSSKWDSLQYF. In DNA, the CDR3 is TGTGCCAGCAGCTCCAAATGGGACTCCTTGCAGTATTTT.

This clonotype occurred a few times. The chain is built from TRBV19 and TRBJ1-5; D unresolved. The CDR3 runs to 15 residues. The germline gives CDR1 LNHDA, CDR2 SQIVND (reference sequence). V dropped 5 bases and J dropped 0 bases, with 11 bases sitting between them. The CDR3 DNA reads TGTGCCAGTAGTTGGACGGATTATAGCAATCAGCCCCAGCATTTT. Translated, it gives CASSWTDYSNQPQHF.

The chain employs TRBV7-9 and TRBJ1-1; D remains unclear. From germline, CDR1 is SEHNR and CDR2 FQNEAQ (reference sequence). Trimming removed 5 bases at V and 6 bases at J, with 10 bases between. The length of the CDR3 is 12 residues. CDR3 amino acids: CASSHMRAEAFF. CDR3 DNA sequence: TGTGCCAGCAGCCACATGCGGGCTGAAGCTTTCTTT. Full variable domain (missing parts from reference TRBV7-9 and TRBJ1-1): DTGVSQNPRHKITKRGQNVTFRCDPISEHNRLYWYRQTLGQGPEFLTYFQNEAQLEKSRLLSDRFSAERPKGSFSTLEIQRTEQGDSAMYLCASSHMRAEAFFGQGTRLTVV.

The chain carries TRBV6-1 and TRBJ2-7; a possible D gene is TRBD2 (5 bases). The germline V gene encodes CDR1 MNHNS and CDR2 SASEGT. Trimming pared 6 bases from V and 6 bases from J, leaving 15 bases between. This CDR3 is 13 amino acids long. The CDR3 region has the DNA TGTGCCAGCAGACCACCCACGGGGTTCGAGCAGTACTTC. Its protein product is CASRPPTGFEQYF.

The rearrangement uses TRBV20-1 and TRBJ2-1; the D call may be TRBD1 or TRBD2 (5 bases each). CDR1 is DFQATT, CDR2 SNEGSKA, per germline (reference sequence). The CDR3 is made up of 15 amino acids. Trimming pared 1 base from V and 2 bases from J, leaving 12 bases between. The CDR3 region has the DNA TGCAGTGCTAGAGCCGCCGGGACCACCTACAATGAGCAGTTCTTC. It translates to CSARAAGTTYNEQFF.

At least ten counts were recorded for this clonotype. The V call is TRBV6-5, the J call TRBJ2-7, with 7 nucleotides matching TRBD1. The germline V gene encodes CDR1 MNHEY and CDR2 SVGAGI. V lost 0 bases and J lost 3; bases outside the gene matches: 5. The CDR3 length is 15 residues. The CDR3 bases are TGTGCCAGCAGTTACTCGTCGGGACAGATCTACGAGCAGTACTTC. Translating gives CASSYSSGQIYEQYF.

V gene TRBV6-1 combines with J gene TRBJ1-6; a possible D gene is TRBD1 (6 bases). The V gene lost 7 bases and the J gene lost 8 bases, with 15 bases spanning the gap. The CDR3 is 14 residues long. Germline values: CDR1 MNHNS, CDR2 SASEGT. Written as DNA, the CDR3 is TGTGCCAGCATGGAGGGGGTTGGGTATTCACCCCTCCACTTT. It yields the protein CASMEGVGYSPLHF.

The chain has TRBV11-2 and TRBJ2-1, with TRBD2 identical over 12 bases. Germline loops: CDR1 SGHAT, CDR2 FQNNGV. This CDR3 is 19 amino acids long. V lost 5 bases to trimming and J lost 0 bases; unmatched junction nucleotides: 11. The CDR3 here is CASSLYGGLAGSSYNEQFF. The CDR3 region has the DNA TGTGCCAGCAGCCTATATGGGGGACTAGCGGGTAGCTCCTACAATGAGCAGTTCTTC.

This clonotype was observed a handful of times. The CDR3 nucleotides read TGTGCCTGGAAGGGACAGGGGCGTCAGCCCCAGCATTTT. Amino acids: CAWKGQGRQPQHF. The chain couples TRBV30 to TRBJ1-5; 10 nucleotides agree with TRBD1. Germline-derived CDR1 and CDR2 are GTSNPN and SVGIG (reference sequence). V lost 4 bases and J lost 6; bases outside the gene matches: 3. The CDR3 has 13 amino acids.

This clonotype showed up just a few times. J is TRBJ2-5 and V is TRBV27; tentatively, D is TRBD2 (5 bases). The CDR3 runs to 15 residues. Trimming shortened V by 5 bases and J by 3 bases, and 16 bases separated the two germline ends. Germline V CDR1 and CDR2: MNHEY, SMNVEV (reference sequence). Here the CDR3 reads CASSPLRRREETQYF. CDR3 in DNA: TGTGCCAGCAGTCCACTCCGTAGGCGGGAAGAGACCCAGTACTTC.